The 19 T cell receptor beta chains listed next were all sequenced from one sample in a study of blood T cell repertoires in COVID-19. Here immunoSEQ multiplex PCR was the method, and the copy in TCRdb shows in-frame clones only, minus some. This sample carries 180,000 or so clones, approximately 89% of them seen once, and the ten largest clones take approximately 3.5%. The sequenced sample consisted of peripheral blood. These receptors were collected from a man between 70 and 80 years old with acute or convalescent COVID-19.

V gene TRBV3-1 (or the pseudogene TRBV3-2) combines with J gene TRBJ2-3; 7 bases are a match to TRBD2. V shed 2 bases and J 3 bases; nucleotides not matched to a gene: 8. This CDR3 is built from 16 residues. The germline V gene has CDR1 LGHDT and CDR2 YNNKEL (reference sequence). The CDR3 bases are TGTGCCAGCAGCCAAATGACGGGAGGAGAGACAGATACGCAGTATTTT. It encodes CASSQMTGGETDTQYF.

CDR3 nucleotides: TGCGCCAGCAGCTCTCGGGACTACAATGAGCAGTTCTTC. As protein: CASSSRDYNEQFF. The V gene is TRBV5-1, the J gene TRBJ2-1; weak D call: TRBD2 (5 bases). Germline V gene lookup returns CDR1 SGHRS and CDR2 YFSETQ. V was shortened by 3 bases and J by 3 bases, with 7 bases between the two germline ends. The CDR3 is 13 residues long.

The V gene is TRBV3-1 (or the pseudogene TRBV3-2), the J gene TRBJ2-5; 12 nucleotides agree with TRBD2. Germline V gene sequence: CDR1 LGHDT, CDR2 YNNKEL (reference sequence). V shed 0 bases and J 7 bases; nucleotides not matched to a gene: 3. The CDR3 contains 15 residues. CDR3 sequence: CASSQEELAGGTQYF. CDR3 coding DNA: TGTGCCAGCAGCCAAGAAGAACTAGCGGGGGGGACCCAGTACTTC.

This rearrangement joins TRBV24-1 to TRBJ2-7; the match to TRBD2 covers 9 bases. Germline trimming cut 1 base from V and 5 bases from J; bases unmatched to any gene: 5. The germline V gene encodes CDR1 KGHDR and CDR2 SFDVKD. The CDR3 has 15 residues. The CDR3 protein is CATSDFASGDNEQYF. CDR3 sequence (DNA): TGTGCCACCAGTGATTTTGCTAGCGGGGACAACGAGCAGTACTTC.

The chain joins TRBV6-6 to TRBJ2-3; D may be TRBD1 (6 bases). The V gene lost 7 bases and the J gene lost 2 bases, with 13 bases spanning the gap. Germline assignment: CDR1 MNHNY and CDR2 SVGAGI (reference sequence). There are 14 residues in the CDR3. CDR3 nucleotides: TGTGCCAGCACCAACAGGGTTCACACAGATACGCAGTATTTT. Its translation is CASTNRVHTDTQYF.

The gene calls are TRBV5-1 and TRBJ1-6; the D is unclear. CDR3 length: 14 amino acids. V gave up 4 bases and J gave up 10 bases, with 15 bases separating them. Germline V gene data show CDR1 as SGHRS and CDR2 as YFSETQ. CDR3 sequence (DNA): TGCGCCAGCAGCCCCGGACTCTCACGGTCACCCCTCCACTTT. Protein product: CASSPGLSRSPLHF.

The V and J genes are TRBV5-5 and TRBJ2-5, with TRBD2 as a possible D gene (5 bases). V lost 1 base, J lost 1 base, and 11 bases lay in between. Germline lookup yields CDR1 SGHKS and CDR2 YYEKEE (reference sequence). The CDR3 sequence is 15 residues long. The CDR3 DNA reads as TGTGCCAGCAGCTTGTACGCGGGCATCCAAGAGACCCAGTACTTC. This translates into CASSLYAGIQETQYF.

The rearrangement links TRBV7-3 to TRBJ2-2; 10 bases are shared with TRBD1. CDR1 SGHTA and CDR2 FQGTGA come from the germline V gene. This CDR3 is 16 amino acids long. With V trimmed by 8 bases and J by 7 bases, 13 bases remained unmatched. The CDR3 here is CASPNPGQGINGELFF. CDR3 in DNA: TGTGCCAGCCCAAACCCGGGACAGGGGATAAACGGGGAGCTGTTTTTT.

The V and J genes are TRBV7-2 and TRBJ1-1, with 10 positions matching TRBD1. Trimming took 8 bases from V and 10 from J; bases not matched to a gene: 10. Looked up from germline, CDR1 is SGHTA and CDR2 is FQGNSA. CDR3 length: 13 residues. For the CDR3, the DNA is TGTGCCAGCGACCAGGGACAGGGGAGACGAGCTTTCTTT. Translation: CASDQGQGRRAFF. Full variable domain (outside the CDR3, taken from reference TRBV7-2 and TRBJ1-1): GAGVSQSPSNKVTEKGKDVELRCDPISGHTALYWYRQSLGQGLEFLIYFQGNSAPDKSGLPSDRFSAERTGGSVSTLTIQRTQQEDSAVYLCASDQGQGRRAFFGQGTRLTVV.

The rearrangement uses TRBV6-5 and TRBJ1-1, with a weak D call TRBD1 (5 bases). The CDR3 spans 13 residues. CDR1 is MNHEY, CDR2 SVGAGI, per germline. Trimming pared 8 bases from V and 6 bases from J, leaving 16 bases between. The CDR3: CASGLGGIPEAFF. The DNA of the CDR3 is TGTGCCAGCGGATTGGGGGGGATCCCTGAAGCTTTCTTT.

This clone was detected a few times. The chain carries TRBV5-1 and TRBJ1-1, with D hard to call. Germline loops: CDR1 SGHRS, CDR2 YFSETQ. V lost 4 bases to trimming and J lost 6 bases, with 16 bases between them. The CDR3 length is 14 residues. The CDR3 coding sequence is TGCGCCAGCAGCCCAACGGCGGGGTCCCCTGAAGCTTTCTTT. Translation gives CASSPTAGSPEAFF. The complete variable domain, with remaining parts taken from reference TRBV5-1 and TRBJ1-1, reads KAGVTQTPRYLIKTRGQQVTLSCSPISGHRSVSWYQQTPGQGLQFLFEYFSETQRNKGNFPGRFSGRQFSNSRSEMNVSTLELGDSALYLCASSPTAGSPEAFFGQGTRLTVV.

This clone was seen a single time. The rearrangement joins TRBV20-1 to TRBJ2-2; D is uncertain. This CDR3 spans 11 amino acids. The V end was cut by 1 base, the J end by 8 bases, with 5 bases between. Germline assignment: CDR1 DFQATT and CDR2 SNEGSKA (reference sequence). Written as DNA, the CDR3 is TGCAGTGCTAGAGTTAGAGGGGAGCTGTTTTTT. Protein: CSARVRGELFF.

The chain links TRBV28 to TRBJ2-1, with D possibly being TRBD1 (6 bases). The germline V and J ends were trimmed by 3 bases and 4 bases, with 13 bases remaining between them. The CDR3 is 15 residues long. Germline CDR1 is MDHEN and CDR2 is SYDVKM. The CDR3 sequence is CASSFLGGRYNEQFF. The CDR3 DNA reads TGTGCCAGCAGTTTTTTAGGGGGTCGTTACAATGAGCAGTTCTTC.

The gene calls are TRBV14 and TRBJ1-6; D perhaps matches TRBD1 (5 bases). In germline, CDR1 is SGHDN, CDR2 FVKESK. Trimming removed 1 base at V and 6 bases at J, with 10 bases between. The length of the CDR3 is 15 residues. The CDR3 region is CASSQGRGGNSPLHF. Written as DNA, the CDR3 is TGTGCCAGCAGCCAAGGGCGGGGCGGTAATTCACCCCTCCACTTT.

The chain has TRBV6-1 and TRBJ1-1, with 10 bases that match TRBD1. CDR3 length: 17 amino acids. CDR1 MNHNS and CDR2 SASEGT come from the germline V gene. J gave up 6 bases and V 2 bases, and 12 bases lay outside the gene matches. In nucleotides, the CDR3 is TGTGCCAGCAGTGAACGGTGGACAGGGGGTTGGAGGGCTGAAGCTTTCTTT. It is translated as CASSERWTGGWRAEAFF.

The table lists this clone with a count of one. The V gene is TRBV7-2, the J gene TRBJ1-4; no definite D call. CDR1 SGHTA and CDR2 FQGNSA come from the germline V gene. CDR3 length equals 13 residues. V was shortened by 5 bases and J by 6 bases, with 10 bases between the two germline ends. The CDR3 here is CASSGGPDEKLFF. CDR3 bases: TGTGCCAGCAGCGGCGGGCCGGATGAAAAACTGTTTTTT.

This sequence joins TRBV6-5 and TRBJ1-2; weak D call: TRBD1 (6 bases). From germline, CDR1 is MNHEY and CDR2 SVGAGI. Trimming cost V 5 bases and J 8 bases, with 12 bases left between them. This CDR3 contains 12 residues. CDR3 sequence reads: CASSPGGLGYTF. The CDR3, as DNA: TGTGCCAGCAGTCCCGGGGGGCTAGGCTACACCTTC.

This chain joins TRBV5-1 and TRBJ2-1; the match to TRBD1 covers 10 bases. The CDR3 extends over 14 amino acids. The V segment lost 7 bases and the J segment 9 bases; nucleotides outside the gene matches: 10. The germline V gene encodes CDR1 SGHRS and CDR2 YFSETQ. The CDR3 region has the DNA TGCGCCAGCCTCATGGGACAGGGGATGGGTGAGCAGTTCTTC. Translation gives CASLMGQGMGEQFF.

This CDR3 reads CASSLMGPTSGNTIYF. CDR3 DNA sequence: TGTGCCAGCAGCTTGATGGGCCCGACCTCCGGAAACACCATATATTTT. V is TRBV5-5 and J is TRBJ1-3; D is uncertain. Germline CDR1 and CDR2: SGHKS and YYEKEE (reference sequence). The V end was cut by 1 base, the J end by 4 bases, with 15 bases between. The CDR3 consists of 16 residues.